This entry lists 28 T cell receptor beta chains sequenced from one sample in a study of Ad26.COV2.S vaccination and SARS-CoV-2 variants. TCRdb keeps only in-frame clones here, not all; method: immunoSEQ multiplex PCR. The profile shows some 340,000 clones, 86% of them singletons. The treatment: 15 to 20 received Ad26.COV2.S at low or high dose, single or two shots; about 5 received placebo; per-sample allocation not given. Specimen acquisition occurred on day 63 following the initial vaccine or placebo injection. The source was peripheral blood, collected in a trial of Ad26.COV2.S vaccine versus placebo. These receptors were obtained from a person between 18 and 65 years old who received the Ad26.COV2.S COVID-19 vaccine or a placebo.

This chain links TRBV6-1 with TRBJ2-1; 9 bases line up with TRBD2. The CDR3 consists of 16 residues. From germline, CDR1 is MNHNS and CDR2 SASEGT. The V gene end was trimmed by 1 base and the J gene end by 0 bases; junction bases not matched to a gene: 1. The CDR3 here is CASSEEAGGSYNEQFF. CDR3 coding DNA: TGTGCCAGCAGTGAAGAAGCGGGGGGCTCCTACAATGAGCAGTTCTTC.

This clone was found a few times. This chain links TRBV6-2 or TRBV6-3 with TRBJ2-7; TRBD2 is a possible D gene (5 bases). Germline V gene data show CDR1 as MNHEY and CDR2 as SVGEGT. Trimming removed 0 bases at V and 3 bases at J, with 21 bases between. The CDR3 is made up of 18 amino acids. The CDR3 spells CASSYSTAFGTDYYEQYF. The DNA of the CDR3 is TGTGCCAGCAGTTACTCGACGGCGTTCGGAACCGACTACTACGAGCAGTACTTC.

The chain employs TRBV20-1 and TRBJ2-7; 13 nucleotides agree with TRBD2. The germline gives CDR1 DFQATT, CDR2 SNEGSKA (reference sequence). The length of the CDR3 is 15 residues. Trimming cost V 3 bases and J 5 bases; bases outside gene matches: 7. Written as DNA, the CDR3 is TGCAGTGCTAGTCCCCCCGGGACTAGCGGGGACGAGCAGTACTTC. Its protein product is CSASPPGTSGDEQYF.

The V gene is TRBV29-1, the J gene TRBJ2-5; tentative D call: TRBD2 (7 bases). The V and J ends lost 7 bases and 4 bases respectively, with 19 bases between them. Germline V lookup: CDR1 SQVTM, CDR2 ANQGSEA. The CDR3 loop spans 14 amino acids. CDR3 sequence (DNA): TGCAGCGGCGGCTCCGGGCGGGGGCGAGAGACCCAGTACTTC. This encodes CSGGSGRGRETQYF.

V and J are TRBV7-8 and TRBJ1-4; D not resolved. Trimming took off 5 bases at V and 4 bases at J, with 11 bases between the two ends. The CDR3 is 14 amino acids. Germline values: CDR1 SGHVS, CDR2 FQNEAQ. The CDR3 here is CASSPREVNEKLFF. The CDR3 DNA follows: TGTGCCAGCAGCCCGCGGGAGGTTAATGAAAAACTGTTTTTT.

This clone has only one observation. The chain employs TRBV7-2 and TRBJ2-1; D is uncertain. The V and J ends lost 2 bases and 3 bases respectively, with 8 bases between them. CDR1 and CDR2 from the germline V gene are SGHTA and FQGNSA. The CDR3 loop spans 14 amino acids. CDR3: CASSLLLYYNEQFF. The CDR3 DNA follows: TGTGCCAGCAGCTTATTGCTGTACTACAATGAGCAGTTCTTC.

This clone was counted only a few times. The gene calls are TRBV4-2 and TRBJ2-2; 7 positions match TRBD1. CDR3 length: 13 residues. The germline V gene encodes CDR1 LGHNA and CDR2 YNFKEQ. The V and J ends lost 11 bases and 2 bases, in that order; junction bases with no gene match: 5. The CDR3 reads CAGRQGNTGELFF. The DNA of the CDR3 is TGTGCCGGCCGACAGGGCAACACCGGGGAGCTGTTTTTT.

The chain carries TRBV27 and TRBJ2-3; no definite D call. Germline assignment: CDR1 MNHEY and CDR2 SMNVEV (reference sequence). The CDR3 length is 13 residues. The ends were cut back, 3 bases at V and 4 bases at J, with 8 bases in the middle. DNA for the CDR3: TGTGCCAGCAGTTTCCTTCGAGCAGATACGCAGTATTTT. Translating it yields CASSFLRADTQYF.

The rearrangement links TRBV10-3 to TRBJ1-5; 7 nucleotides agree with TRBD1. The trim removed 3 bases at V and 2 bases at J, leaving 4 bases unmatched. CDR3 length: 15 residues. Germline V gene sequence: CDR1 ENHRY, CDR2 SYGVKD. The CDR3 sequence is CAISDQGVGNQPQHF. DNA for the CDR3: TGTGCCATCAGTGATCAGGGGGTAGGCAATCAGCCCCAGCATTTT.

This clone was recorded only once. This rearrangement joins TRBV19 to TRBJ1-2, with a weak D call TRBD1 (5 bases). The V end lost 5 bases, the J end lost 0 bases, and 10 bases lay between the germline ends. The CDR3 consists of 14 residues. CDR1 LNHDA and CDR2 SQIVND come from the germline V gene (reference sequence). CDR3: CASSPDTSNYGYTF. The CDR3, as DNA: TGTGCCAGTAGTCCGGACACCTCTAACTATGGCTACACCTTC.

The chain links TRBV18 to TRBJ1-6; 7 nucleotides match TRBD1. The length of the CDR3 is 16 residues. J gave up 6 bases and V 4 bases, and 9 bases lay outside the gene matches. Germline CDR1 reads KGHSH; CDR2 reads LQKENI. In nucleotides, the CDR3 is TGTGCCAGCTCACTCCAGACAGGGTCTGCTAATTCACCCCTCCACTTT. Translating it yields CASSLQTGSANSPLHF.

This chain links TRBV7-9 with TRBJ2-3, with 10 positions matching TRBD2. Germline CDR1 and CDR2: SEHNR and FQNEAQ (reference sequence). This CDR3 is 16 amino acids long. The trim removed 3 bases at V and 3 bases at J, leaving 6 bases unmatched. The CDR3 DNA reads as TGTGCCAGCAGCTTCTCAGCTAGCGGGGGAACAGATACGCAGTATTTT. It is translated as CASSFSASGGTDTQYF.

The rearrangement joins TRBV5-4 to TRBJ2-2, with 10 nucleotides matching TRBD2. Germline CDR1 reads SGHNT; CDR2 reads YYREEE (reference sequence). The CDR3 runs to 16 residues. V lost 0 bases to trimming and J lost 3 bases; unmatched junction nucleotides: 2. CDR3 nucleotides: TGTGCCAGCAGCTTGGGAGCGGGGGGGCACACCGGGGAGCTGTTTTTT. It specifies CASSLGAGGHTGELFF.

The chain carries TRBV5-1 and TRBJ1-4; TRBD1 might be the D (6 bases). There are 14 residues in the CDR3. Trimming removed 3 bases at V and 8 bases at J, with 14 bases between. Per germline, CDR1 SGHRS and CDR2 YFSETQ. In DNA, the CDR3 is TGCGCCAGCAGCTATCGTGGACAGATAGAAAAACTGTTTTTT. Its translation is CASSYRGQIEKLFF.

CDR3 protein: CASSDATGGAKSYGYTF. The CDR3, as DNA: TGTGCCAGCAGTGATGCCACAGGGGGGGCAAAAAGCTATGGCTACACCTTC. The V call is TRBV2, the J call TRBJ1-2; TRBD1 aligns across 8 bases. The CDR3 sequence is 17 residues long. The V and J ends lost 3 bases and 4 bases, in that order; junction bases with no gene match: 13. Germline CDR1 reads SNHLY; CDR2 reads FYNNEI.

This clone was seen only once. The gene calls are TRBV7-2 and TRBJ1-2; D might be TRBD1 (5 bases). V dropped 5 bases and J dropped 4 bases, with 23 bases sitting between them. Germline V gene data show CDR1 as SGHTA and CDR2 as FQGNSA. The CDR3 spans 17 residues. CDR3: CASSPPGGAGELYGYTF. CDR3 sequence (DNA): TGTGCCAGCAGCCCCCCTGGGGGTGCAGGAGAACTCTATGGCTACACCTTC.

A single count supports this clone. CDR3 nucleotides: TGTGCCAGCAGCTTCCTTGATACGCAGTATTTT. It codes for CASSFLDTQYF. The chain couples TRBV9 to TRBJ2-3; D not certain. V was clipped by 4 bases and J by 6 bases, with 6 bases between them. This CDR3 is 11 amino acids long. CDR1 and CDR2 from the germline V gene are SGDLS and YYNGEE.

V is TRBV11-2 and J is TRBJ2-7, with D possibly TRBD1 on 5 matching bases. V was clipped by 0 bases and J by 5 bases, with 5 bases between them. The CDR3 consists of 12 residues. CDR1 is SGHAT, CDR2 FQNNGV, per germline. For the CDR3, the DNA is TGTGCCAGCAGCTTAGACAGGGACGAGCAGTACTTC. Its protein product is CASSLDRDEQYF. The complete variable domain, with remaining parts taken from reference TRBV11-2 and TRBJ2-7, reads EAGVAQSPRYKIIEKRQSVAFWCNPISGHATLYWYQQILGQGPKLLIQFQNNGVVDDSQLPKDRFSAERLKGVDSTLKIQPAKLEDSAVYLCASSLDRDEQYFGPGTRLTVT.

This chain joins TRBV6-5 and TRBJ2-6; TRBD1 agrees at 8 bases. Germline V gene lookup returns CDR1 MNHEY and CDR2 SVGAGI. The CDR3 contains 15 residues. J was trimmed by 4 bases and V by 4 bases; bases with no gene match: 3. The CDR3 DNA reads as TGTGCCAGCAGTTTACAGGGGGTAGGGGCCAACGTCCTGACTTTC. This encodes CASSLQGVGANVLTF.

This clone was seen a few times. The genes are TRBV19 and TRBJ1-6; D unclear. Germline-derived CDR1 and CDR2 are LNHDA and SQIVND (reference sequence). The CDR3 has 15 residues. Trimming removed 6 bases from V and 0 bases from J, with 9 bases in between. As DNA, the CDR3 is TGTGCCAGTAGGTCAGGAGACTCCTATAATTCACCCCTCCACTTT. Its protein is CASRSGDSYNSPLHF.

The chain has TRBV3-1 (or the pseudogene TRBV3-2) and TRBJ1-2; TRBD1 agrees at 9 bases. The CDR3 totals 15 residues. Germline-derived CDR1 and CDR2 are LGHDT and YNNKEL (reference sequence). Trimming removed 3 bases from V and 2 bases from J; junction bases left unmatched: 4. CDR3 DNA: TGTGCCAGCAGCCAGCGAGGGACAGGGAACTATGGCTACACCTTC. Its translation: CASSQRGTGNYGYTF.

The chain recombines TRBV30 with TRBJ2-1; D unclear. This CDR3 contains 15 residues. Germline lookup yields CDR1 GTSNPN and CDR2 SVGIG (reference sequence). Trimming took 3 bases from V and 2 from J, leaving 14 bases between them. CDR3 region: CAWRRGPGAYNEQFF. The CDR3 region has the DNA TGTGCCTGGAGACGTGGCCCCGGCGCCTACAATGAGCAGTTCTTC.

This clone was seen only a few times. CDR3 sequence reads: CASSPKKSGEQYF. The CDR3 nucleotides are TGTGCCAGCTCACCAAAAAAATCTGGCGAGCAGTACTTC. The chain links TRBV18 to TRBJ2-7; no clear D gene. CDR3 length: 13 amino acids. In germline, CDR1 is KGHSH, CDR2 LQKENI. Trimming pared 2 bases from V and 6 bases from J, leaving 11 bases between.

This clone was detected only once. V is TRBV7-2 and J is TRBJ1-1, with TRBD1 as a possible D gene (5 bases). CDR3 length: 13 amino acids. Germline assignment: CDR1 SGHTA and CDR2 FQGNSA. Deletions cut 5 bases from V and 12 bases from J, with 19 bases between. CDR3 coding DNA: TGTGCCAGCAGCCCAGATCAACGGGGGAGGCCTTTCTTT. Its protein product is CASSPDQRGRPFF. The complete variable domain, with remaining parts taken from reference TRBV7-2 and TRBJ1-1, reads GAGVSQSPSNKVTEKGKDVELRCDPISGHTALYWYRQSLGQGLEFLIYFQGNSAPDKSGLPSDRFSAERTGGSVSTLTIQRTQQEDSAVYLCASSPDQRGRPFFGQGTRLTVV.

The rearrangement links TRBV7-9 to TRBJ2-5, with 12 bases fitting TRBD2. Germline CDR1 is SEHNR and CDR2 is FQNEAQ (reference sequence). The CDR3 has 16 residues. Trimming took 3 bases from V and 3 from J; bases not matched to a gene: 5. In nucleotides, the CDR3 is TGTGCCAGCAGCTTGGGGACTAGCGGGCGGGAAGAGACCCAGTACTTC. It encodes CASSLGTSGREETQYF.

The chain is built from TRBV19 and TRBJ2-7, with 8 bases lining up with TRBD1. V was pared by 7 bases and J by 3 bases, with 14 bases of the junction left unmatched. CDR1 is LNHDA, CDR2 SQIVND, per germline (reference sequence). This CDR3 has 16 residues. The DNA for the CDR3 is TGTGCCAGTAACGATTCCGACAGGGGACGGCTCTACGAGCAGTACTTC. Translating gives CASNDSDRGRLYEQYF. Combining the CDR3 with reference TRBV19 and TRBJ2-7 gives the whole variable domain DGGITQSPKYLFRKEGQNVTLSCEQNLNHDAMYWYRQDPGQGLRLIYYSQIVNDFQKGDIAEGYSVSREKKESFPLTVTSAQKNPTAFYLCASNDSDRGRLYEQYFGPGTRLTVT.

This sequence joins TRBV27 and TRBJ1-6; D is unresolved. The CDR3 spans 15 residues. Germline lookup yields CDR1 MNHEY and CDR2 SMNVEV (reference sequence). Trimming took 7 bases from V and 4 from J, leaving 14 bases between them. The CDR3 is CASKESRSYNSPLHF. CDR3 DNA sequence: TGTGCCAGCAAAGAATCCAGGTCTTATAATTCACCCCTCCACTTT.

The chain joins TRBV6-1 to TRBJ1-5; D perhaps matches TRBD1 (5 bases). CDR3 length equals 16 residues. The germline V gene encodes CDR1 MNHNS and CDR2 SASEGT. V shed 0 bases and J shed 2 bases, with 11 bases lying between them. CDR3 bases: TGTGCCAGCAGTGAAGCCCAAAAAGGGGGCAATCAGCCCCAGCATTTT. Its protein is CASSEAQKGGNQPQHF.